This T cell receptor beta chain was captured by sequencing in a study of neoadjuvant anti-PD-1 for oral cavity cancer. Study-level background: Around day 43, patients without progression received a fourth nivolumab dose before surgery.

Sequencing used immunoSEQ multiplex PCR; TCRdb keeps in-frame clones, though not all of them. The table has under 15,000 clones, roughly 69% seen once; the top ten hold around 2.2%. The CDR3 is 17 amino acids. The germline gives CDR1 LGHNA, CDR2 YNFKEQ. V lost 1 base to trimming and J lost 5 bases; unmatched junction nucleotides: 5. The sequence came from a person aged 40 to 85 with oral cavity squamous cell carcinoma. Sequenced here: PBMCs, sampled before nivolumab (anti-PD-1) treatment. The chain links TRBV4-2 to TRBJ2-3; 14 bases fit TRBD2. CDR3 loop: CASSQVGTSGSLDTQYF. The CDR3 DNA reads TGTGCCAGCAGCCAAGTGGGGACTAGCGGGAGTTTAGATACGCAGTATTTT.